The sequence of this T cell receptor (beta chain) was determined in a study of T-cell reconstitution after alpha-beta-depleted transplantation in children. This clonotype was detected only a few times. Antigen: not known. Trimming stripped 0 bases from V and 0 bases from J, with 10 bases between. Germline V gene sequence: CDR1 SGHRS, CDR2 YFSETQ. CDR3 length: 15 residues. TCRbeta library preparation incorporated unique molecular identifiers. From the PCR reads, TCRdb called clonotypes with MiXCR, one entry per CDR3 protein. The sample carries 300,000 to 350,000 distinct CDR3 sequences, approximately 20% recorded once. Study results and caveats: At around two months after transplant, the alpha-beta T cells were reportedly derived from several hundred expanded clones that came from non-depleted graft cells. One year after transplant, T-cell counts and diversity came mostly from newly produced T cells. Day-60 TCRbeta diversity that was high in some patients was derived from surviving recipient T cells and thymic progenitors.

The J gene is TRBJ2-7, the V gene TRBV5-1; a weak D match, TRBD2 (6 bases). The sample consisted of PBMCs, mostly from graft donor cells, taken 180 days after TCRalphabeta/CD19-depleted stem cell transplant. The TCR sequence derives from a male patient aged 5 to 17 who had a stem cell transplant for acute lymphoblastic leukemia, so the T cells may come from the graft donor. In nucleotides, the CDR3 is TGCGCCAGCAGCTTGGAACTGGGAGGCTCCTACGAGCAGTACTTC. Translating gives CASSLELGGSYEQYF.